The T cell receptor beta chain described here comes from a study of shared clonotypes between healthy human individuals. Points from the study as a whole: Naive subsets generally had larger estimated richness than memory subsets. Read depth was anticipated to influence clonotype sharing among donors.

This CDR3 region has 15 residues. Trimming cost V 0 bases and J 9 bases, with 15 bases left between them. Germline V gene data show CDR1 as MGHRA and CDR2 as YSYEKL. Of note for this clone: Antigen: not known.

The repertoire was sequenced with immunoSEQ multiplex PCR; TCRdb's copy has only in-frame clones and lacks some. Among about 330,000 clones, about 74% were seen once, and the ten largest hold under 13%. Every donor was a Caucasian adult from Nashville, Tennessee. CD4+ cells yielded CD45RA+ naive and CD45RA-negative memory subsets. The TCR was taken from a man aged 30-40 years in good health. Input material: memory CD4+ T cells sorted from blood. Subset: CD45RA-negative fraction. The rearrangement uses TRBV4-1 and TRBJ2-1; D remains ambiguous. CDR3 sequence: CASSQEGPRNGEQFF. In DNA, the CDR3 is TGCGCCAGCAGCCAAGAGGGTCCCCGAAATGGTGAGCAGTTCTTC.